This T cell receptor (beta chain) was identified in a study of response to subunit inactivated influenza vaccine. TCRdb fed the RT-PCR reads into MiXCR, producing one record per CDR3 protein. The sample lists hundreds of thousands of distinct CDR3 sequences, about 12% occurring once. V dropped 10 bases and J dropped 6 bases, with 25 bases sitting between them. Germline V gene sequence: CDR1 LNHDA, CDR2 SQIVND (reference sequence). This CDR3 contains 16 residues. The rearrangement joins TRBV19 to TRBJ2-1, with D perhaps TRBD2 (6 bases). The source was non-naive T cells sorted from PBMCs, collected approximately 15 days before vaccination. The origin of this receptor is a man aged 45-65 years who received an inactivated influenza vaccine. CDR3 region: CATQRQGRRGSNEQFF. The CDR3, as DNA: TGTGCCACCCAACGTCAAGGTCGGAGGGGCTCCAATGAGCAGTTCTTC.